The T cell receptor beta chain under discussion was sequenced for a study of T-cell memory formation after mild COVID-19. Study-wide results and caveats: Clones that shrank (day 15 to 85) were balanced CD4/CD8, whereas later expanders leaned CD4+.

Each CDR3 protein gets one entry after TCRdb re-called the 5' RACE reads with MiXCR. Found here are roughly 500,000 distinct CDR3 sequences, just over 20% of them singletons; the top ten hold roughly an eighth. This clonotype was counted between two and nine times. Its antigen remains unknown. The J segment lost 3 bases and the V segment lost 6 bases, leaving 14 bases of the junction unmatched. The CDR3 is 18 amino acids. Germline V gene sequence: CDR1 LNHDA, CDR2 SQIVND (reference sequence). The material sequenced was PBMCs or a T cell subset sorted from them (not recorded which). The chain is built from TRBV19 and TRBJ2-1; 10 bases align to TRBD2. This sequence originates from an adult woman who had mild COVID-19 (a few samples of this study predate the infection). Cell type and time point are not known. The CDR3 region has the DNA TGTGCCAGTAGCCTAGGGCTAGCGGGAGAGTTCGGCTACAATGAGCAGTTCTTC. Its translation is CASSLGLAGEFGYNEQFF. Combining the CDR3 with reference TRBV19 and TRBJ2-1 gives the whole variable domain DGGITQSPKYLFRKEGQNVTLSCEQNLNHDAMYWYRQDPGQGLRLIYYSQIVNDFQKGDIAEGYSVSREKKESFPLTVTSAQKNPTAFYLCASSLGLAGEFGYNEQFFGPGTRLTVL.